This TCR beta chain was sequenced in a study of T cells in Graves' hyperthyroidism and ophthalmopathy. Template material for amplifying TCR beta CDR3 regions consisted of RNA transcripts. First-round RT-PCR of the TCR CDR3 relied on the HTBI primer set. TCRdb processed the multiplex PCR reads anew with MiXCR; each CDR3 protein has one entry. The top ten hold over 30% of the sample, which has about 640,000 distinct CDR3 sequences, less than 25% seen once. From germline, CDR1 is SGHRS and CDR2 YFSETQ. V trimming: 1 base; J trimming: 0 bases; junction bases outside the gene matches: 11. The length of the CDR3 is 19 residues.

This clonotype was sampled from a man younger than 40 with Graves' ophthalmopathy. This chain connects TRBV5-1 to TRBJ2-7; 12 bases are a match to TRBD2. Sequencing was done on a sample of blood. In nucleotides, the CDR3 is TGCGCCAGCAGCTTGAGAACTAGCGGGAGGCTACAAGGCTCCTACGAGCAGTACTTC. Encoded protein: CASSLRTSGRLQGSYEQYF.